This TCR beta chain stems from a study of post-analysis software for immune sequencing data. The wider study: Relapsing-remitting, secondary progressive and progressive-relapsing multiple sclerosis courses were included.

The study's findings and limits: Normalized Chao1 diversity was significantly reduced in patients versus controls. TRBV segments more frequent in patients than in controls numbered several and included TRBV5-6, TRBV5-1 and TRBV20-1.

On this clonotype: The antigen is not known.

Unique molecular identifiers featured in each of the TCR beta cDNA libraries. MiXCR was run by TCRdb on the PCR reads, yielding one entry per CDR3 protein. The top ten hold roughly 4.9% of the sample, which has 750,000 to 900,000 distinct CDR3 sequences, around 46% seen once. The CDR3 sequence is 12 residues long. Germline values: CDR1 SQVTM, CDR2 ANQGSEA. The V gene is TRBV29-1, the J gene TRBJ2-5, with D possibly TRBD1 on 5 matching bases. The J call may be wrong; the DNA end is better matched by TRBJ2-7. The receptor comes from a girl aged 5-17 years with multiple sclerosis. Sequencing was done on a sample of blood. The CDR3 DNA sequence: TGCAGCGTTGAAGGCAGGGAATACGAGCAGTACTTC. This sequence encodes CSVEGREYEQYF.